Following are 20 T cell receptor beta chains from one sample sequenced in a study of blood T cell repertoires in COVID-19 (dated by TCRdb to 2019 to 2021). Preparation of the library involved the immunoSEQ multiplex PCR assay. TCRdb carries this immuneACCESS record with in-frame sequences only. Its versions omit some clonotypes, under half of them owing to an unresolved V gene in the studies checked, with the rest unexplained. The sample table lists over 50,000 clones, roughly 80% of them with a count of one. The ten largest make up 3% to 4.5% of the sample. The sample was PBMCs or T cells enriched from blood (not recorded which). Receptors were obtained from a woman aged 40 to 50 with acute COVID-19.

The V gene is TRBV27, the J gene TRBJ2-7; 9 bases match TRBD2. Germline CDR1 and CDR2: MNHEY and SMNVEV (reference sequence). V was pared by 4 bases and J by 5 bases, with 6 bases of the junction left unmatched. This CDR3 is built from 14 residues. The CDR3 sequence is CASSSSGNWDEQYF. The CDR3 bases are TGTGCCAGCAGTTCTAGCGGGAATTGGGACGAGCAGTACTTC.

The chain joins TRBV14 to TRBJ2-3, with a tentative D call TRBD2 (5 bases). CDR1 and CDR2 (germline): SGHDN, FVKESK. Trimming left V 1 base short and J 5 bases short, with 13 bases between. This CDR3 comprises 15 residues. The DNA of the CDR3 is TGTGCCAGCAGCCAAGCGACTGCGGCGGGAGATACGCAGTATTTT. This encodes CASSQATAAGDTQYF.

This chain uses TRBV4-2 with TRBJ1-4, with D perhaps matching TRBD1 (5 bases). The CDR3 length is 14 residues. V was clipped by 0 bases and J by 4 bases, with 6 bases between them. Germline V lookup: CDR1 LGHNA, CDR2 YNFKEQ. CDR3 protein: CASSQEGGNEKLFF. The CDR3 DNA reads TGTGCCAGCAGCCAAGAGGGGGGTAATGAAAAACTGTTTTTT.

V gene TRBV2 combines with J gene TRBJ2-6; 9 bases align to TRBD1. The CDR3 consists of 17 residues. With V trimmed by 6 bases and J by 4 bases, 10 bases remained unmatched. CDR1 SNHLY and CDR2 FYNNEI come from the germline V gene. This CDR3 reads CASSGRDRDSGANVLTF. For the CDR3, the DNA is TGTGCCAGCAGCGGACGGGACAGGGATTCCGGGGCCAACGTCCTGACTTTC.

This clone was found a few times. The chain employs TRBV19 and TRBJ2-7; D perhaps matches TRBD1 (6 bases). The CDR3 totals 14 residues. CDR1 is LNHDA, CDR2 SQIVND, per germline (reference sequence). Trimming left V 6 bases short and J 3 bases short, with 15 bases between. The CDR3 region has the DNA TGTGCCAGTAGCGCCGGGCAGACAGGCTACGAGCAGTACTTC. This sequence encodes CASSAGQTGYEQYF. Full variable domain (outside the CDR3, taken from reference TRBV19 and TRBJ2-7): DGGITQSPKYLFRKEGQNVTLSCEQNLNHDAMYWYRQDPGQGLRLIYYSQIVNDFQKGDIAEGYSVSREKKESFPLTVTSAQKNPTAFYLCASSAGQTGYEQYFGPGTRLTVT.

V is TRBV3-1 (or the pseudogene TRBV3-2) and J is TRBJ2-1; 9 bases map to TRBD2. Germline V lookup: CDR1 LGHDT, CDR2 YNNKEL (reference sequence). The CDR3 has 19 amino acids. V dropped 4 bases and J dropped 7; count of bases not matched to a gene: 20. The CDR3 is CASSPSFWASGEPGNEQFF. The CDR3 DNA reads as TGTGCCAGCAGCCCCAGTTTTTGGGCTAGCGGGGAGCCGGGGAATGAGCAGTTCTTC.

The V gene is TRBV6-5, the J gene TRBJ2-1, with 9 bases lining up with TRBD2. CDR1 and CDR2 (germline): MNHEY, SVGAGI. CDR3 length equals 13 residues. V was clipped by 5 bases and J by 6 bases; unmatched bases: 2. DNA of the CDR3: TGTGCCAGCAGTCAGACTAGCGGCAATGAGCAGTTCTTC. Protein: CASSQTSGNEQFF.

The chain has TRBV24-1 and TRBJ2-3; TRBD1 might be the D (5 bases). Germline assignment: CDR1 KGHDR and CDR2 SFDVKD. Trimming cost V 7 bases and J 2 bases, with 12 bases left between them. The CDR3 runs to 14 residues. The CDR3 DNA is TGTGCCACCAGCCTCGACAGCGCCACAGATACGCAGTATTTT. Translated, it gives CATSLDSATDTQYF.

This sequence joins TRBV9 and TRBJ1-3, with D unresolved. V lost 0 bases and J 0 bases, leaving 13 bases between the germline ends. Germline CDR1 is SGDLS and CDR2 is YYNGEE. The CDR3 extends over 17 amino acids. In DNA form, the CDR3 reads TGTGCCAGCAGCGTAGGGGCCACCCGCCTCTCTGGAAACACCATATATTTT. Translated, it gives CASSVGATRLSGNTIYF.

The genes are TRBV11-2 and TRBJ1-1; D is possibly TRBD1 (5 bases). The CDR3 contains 14 residues. The V end lost 5 bases, the J end lost 3 bases, and 13 bases lay between the germline ends. The germline gives CDR1 SGHAT, CDR2 FQNNGV. Here the CDR3 reads CASSRIGADTEAFF. The CDR3 nucleotides read TGTGCCAGCAGCAGGATTGGGGCGGACACTGAAGCTTTCTTT.

This chain links TRBV7-9 with TRBJ2-4; 12 bases map to TRBD2. This CDR3 spans 15 amino acids. The V gene's germline CDR1 is SEHNR and CDR2 FQNEAQ (reference sequence). V lost 3 bases, J lost 8 bases, and 5 bases stayed unmatched. CDR3 nucleotides: TGTGCCAGCAGCTTTCAACTAGCGGGGGGATACATTCAGTACTTC. Protein: CASSFQLAGGYIQYF.

The chain has TRBV11-2 and TRBJ1-4; no clear D gene. The CDR3 spans 14 residues. V was shortened by 4 bases and J by 4 bases, with 10 bases between the two germline ends. Germline V gene sequence: CDR1 SGHAT, CDR2 FQNNGV. In DNA form, the CDR3 reads TGTGCCAGCAGCTCTCAACAATTTAATGAAAAACTGTTTTTT. Translating gives CASSSQQFNEKLFF.

The chain carries TRBV6-1 and TRBJ2-2; the D gene is possibly TRBD1 (6 bases). CDR3 length equals 15 residues. Germline CDR1 MNHNS, CDR2 SASEGT. The ends were cut back, 2 bases at V and 8 bases at J, with 15 bases in the middle. This CDR3 reads CASSEIQGRAGELFF. For the CDR3, the DNA is TGTGCCAGCAGTGAAATCCAGGGGAGAGCAGGGGAGCTGTTTTTT.

The rearrangement joins TRBV7-6 to TRBJ2-5, with 7 bases aligning to TRBD1. Per germline, CDR1 SGHVS and CDR2 FNYEAQ. The CDR3 consists of 14 residues. J lost 2 bases, V lost 4 bases, and 4 bases had no gene match. The CDR3 region is CASSSTGIQETQYF. Written as DNA, the CDR3 is TGTGCCAGCAGCTCGACAGGGATACAAGAGACCCAGTACTTC.

V is TRBV7-9 and J is TRBJ2-3; D is possibly TRBD2 (6 bases). The CDR3 consists of 16 residues. Trimming took off 6 bases at V and 4 bases at J, with 20 bases between the two ends. Germline V lookup: CDR1 SEHNR, CDR2 FQNEAQ (reference sequence). The CDR3 loop is CASSSSLATFADTQYF. The CDR3 DNA reads as TGTGCCAGCAGTTCAAGTCTAGCGACGTTCGCAGATACGCAGTATTTT.

The V gene is TRBV11-1, the J gene TRBJ2-3, with D possibly matching TRBD2 (5 bases). In germline, CDR1 is SGHAT, CDR2 FQDESV (reference sequence). Trimming stripped 1 base from V and 1 base from J, with 9 bases between. The CDR3 contains 15 residues. CDR3 in amino acids: CASSLGGAGTDTQYF. The CDR3 DNA reads TGTGCCAGCAGCTTAGGAGGAGCGGGCACAGATACGCAGTATTTT.

The chain carries TRBV9 and TRBJ2-5, with 9 bases fitting TRBD2. The CDR3 covers 14 residues. Germline CDR1 and CDR2: SGDLS and YYNGEE. J was trimmed by 1 base and V by 2 bases; bases with no gene match: 0. Here the CDR3 DNA reads TGTGCCAGCAGCGTGGGACTAGCCCAAGAGACCCAGTACTTC. Encoded protein: CASSVGLAQETQYF.

The V gene is TRBV12-5, the J gene TRBJ2-5, with TRBD2 matching over 9 bases. CDR3 length equals 16 residues. Germline CDR1 LGHNT, CDR2 FRNRAP. V shed 0 bases and J 5 bases; nucleotides not matched to a gene: 7. The CDR3 nucleotides read TGTGCTAGTGGTTTGGTTTCTAGCGGGACCCAGGAGACCCAGTACTTC. It encodes CASGLVSSGTQETQYF.

The V gene is TRBV14, the J gene TRBJ2-1, with D tentatively TRBD1 (6 bases). V was cut by 3 bases and J by 5 bases, with 17 bases left in between. The CDR3 covers 16 residues. Per the germline V gene, CDR1 is SGHDN and CDR2 is FVKESK. The CDR3 is CASSQRQDLSDNEQFF. The DNA of the CDR3 is TGTGCCAGCAGCCAGAGACAGGACCTGTCCGACAATGAGCAGTTCTTC. The full variable domain, completed using reference TRBV14 and TRBJ2-1, is EAGVTQFPSHSVIEKGQTVTLRCDPISGHDNLYWYRRVMGKEIKFLLHFVKESKQDESGMPNNRFLAERTGGTYSTLKVQPAELEDSGVYFCASSQRQDLSDNEQFFGPGTRLTVL.

The chain combines TRBV11-3 with TRBJ2-1; maybe TRBD2 (7 bases). The CDR3 sequence is 15 residues long. From germline, CDR1 is SGHNT and CDR2 YENEEA. Trimming took 5 bases from V and 4 from J, leaving 15 bases between them. CDR3 coding DNA: TGTGCCAGCAGCATCCGGGGAGGGGGATACAATGAGCAGTTCTTC. Its protein product is CASSIRGGGYNEQFF.